This T cell receptor (beta chain) was captured in a study of blood T cell repertoires in COVID-19. In the study overall: Researchers got acute and convalescent COVID-19 samples from the United States, Italy and Spain.

The V end lost 9 bases, the J end lost 2 bases, and 13 bases lay between the germline ends. The CDR3 runs 14 residues. The germline gives CDR1 WSHSY, CDR2 SAAADI. Repertoires were generated with immunoSEQ multiplex PCR, while TCRdb's copy carries only in-frame clones and drops some. The profile shows 110,000 to 150,000 clones, around 80% of them singletons. V usage is TRBV10-2 and J usage is TRBJ2-2, with D possibly TRBD1 on 7 matching bases. This clonotype was obtained from a woman in her forties or fifties who had recovered from COVID-19. The sample consisted of PBMCs or T cells enriched from blood (not recorded which). DNA for the CDR3: TGCGCCAGTAAAGGAGGGGGCAACACCGGGGAGCTGTTTTTT. Residues: CASKGGGNTGELFF.